These T cell receptor beta chains were read from a single sample in a study of blood T cell repertoires in COVID-19. Here immunoSEQ multiplex PCR was the method, and the copy in TCRdb shows in-frame clones only, minus some. This table holds about 81,000 clones, 70% to 90% found once. The source material was peripheral blood. The source of these receptors is a woman of 80 years or more with acute or convalescent COVID-19. Each CDR3 is given with its conserved first and last residue. Clone size, where shown, is once, few, many, or a class for clones that have expanded.

V,size,J,CDR3
TRBV4-2,once,TRBJ2-3,CASSQQTSNPDTQYF
TRBV5-8,once,TRBJ2-4,CASSPTGIAKNIQYF
TRBV28,NA,TRBJ2-5,CASLGGGGETQYF
TRBV12-5,NA,TRBJ2-3,CASGLGSEGPTDTQYF
TRBV2,NA,TRBJ2-3,CASRDRGLADTQYF
TRBV25-1,NA,TRBJ2-1,CASSDRGEQFF
TRBV7-9,NA,TRBJ1-2,CASSWGTATTF
TRBV21-1,NA,TRBJ1-5,CASSKIRCRGQPQHF
TRBV27,NA,TRBJ2-6,CASRGGVENSGANVLTF
TRBV5-8,NA,TRBJ2-7,CASSSDRGRYF
TRBV3-1/TRBV3-2,NA,TRBJ2-2,CASRFDKNTGELFF
TRBV4-1,NA,TRBJ2-7,CASYSLSGKRRFEQYF
TRBV5-6,NA,TRBJ2-1,CASSTPGLAGAQFF
TRBV5-1,once,TRBJ2-7,CASSPGTGNREQYF
TRBV6-5,medium-sized,TRBJ1-2,CASQGASGGYTF
TRBV5-8,NA,TRBJ1-3,CASSLDGGQSTSGNTIYF
TRBV19,NA,TRBJ1-2,CASSILDRVESGYTF
TRBV5-1,NA,TRBJ2-3,CASSLGSSGRTDTQYF
TRBV3-1/TRBV3-2,NA,TRBJ2-1,CASSQEGLAGGNEQFF
TRBV4-2,NA,TRBJ2-7,CASSQDETNSYEQYF
TRBV5-4,NA,TRBJ2-5,CASSLRDRGRETQYF
TRBV18,few,TRBJ2-1,CASSPPGLAYEQFF
TRBV19,NA,TRBJ1-2,CASSITPDTAYGYTF
TRBV2,NA,TRBJ1-1,CASRRQGAEAFF
TRBV29-1,NA,TRBJ1-5,CSSAEGWNQPQHF
TRBV9,NA,TRBJ2-7,CASSVDSGVGYEQYF
TRBV6-2/TRBV6-3,NA,TRBJ2-2,CASTPRQVNTGELFF
TRBV25-1,NA,TRBJ2-3,CATGTAYTDTQYF
TRBV7-2,once,TRBJ1-2,CASSFMEAGRRSNYGYTF
TRBV5-5,NA,TRBJ2-3,CASSLVAGSSADTQYF
TRBV5-1,NA,TRBJ2-3,CASSRGGDTQYF
TRBV7-3,NA,TRBJ2-1,CASSPGGDSYNEQFF
TRBV21-1,NA,TRBJ1-2,CARAGQGWTDYGYTF
TRBV19,NA,TRBJ2-2,CASSIAGDTGELFF
TRBV7-9,NA,TRBJ1-6,CASSLEGGSPLHF